The 30 T cell receptor beta chains listed next were all sequenced from one sample in a study of chemoradiotherapy in HPV16-positive cancers. Clones were read by immunoSEQ multiplex PCR, and TCRdb kept only the in-frame ones, dropping some. The repertoire holds 2,000 or so clones, with approximately 77% as singletons. This sample comprised tumor tissue, obtained from a patient who underwent chemoradiotherapy. These receptors were collected from a human donor with HPV-associated anogenital cancer.

The V gene is TRBV7-3, the J gene TRBJ2-1; 12 nucleotides match TRBD2. V was pared by 1 base and J by 4 bases, with 5 bases of the junction left unmatched. CDR1 SGHTA and CDR2 FQGTGA come from the germline V gene. The CDR3 sequence is 17 residues long. As DNA, the CDR3 is TGTGCCAGCAGCTTAAGTTTCGGACTAGCGGGATACAATGAGCAGTTCTTC. This codes for CASSLSFGLAGYNEQFF.

The chain has TRBV29-1 and TRBJ2-2; D unclear. CDR3 size: 13 residues. Germline V lookup: CDR1 SQVTM, CDR2 ANQGSEA. The V gene lost 3 bases and the J gene lost 1 base, with 6 bases spanning the gap. CDR3 DNA sequence: TGCAGCGTTGAGAGGCAGAACACCGGGGAGCTGTTTTTT. Encoded protein: CSVERQNTGELFF.

The chain couples TRBV4-1 to TRBJ1-4, with D unclear. From germline, CDR1 is MGHRA and CDR2 YSYEKL. The CDR3 length is 16 residues. Trimming stripped 3 bases from V and 4 bases from J, with 15 bases between. In DNA, the CDR3 is TGCGCCAGCAGCCAGCAAGCCGGGTCCTTTAATGAAAAACTGTTTTTT. Its translation is CASSQQAGSFNEKLFF.

J is TRBJ2-3 and V is TRBV15; 8 positions agree with TRBD2. This CDR3 spans 16 amino acids. V gave up 2 bases and J gave up 1 base; unmatched junction bases: 5. The germline V gene has CDR1 LNHNV and CDR2 YYDKDF (reference sequence). The CDR3 protein is CATSRFAGGGTDTQYF. Written as DNA, the CDR3 is TGTGCCACCAGCAGATTCGCGGGAGGAGGCACAGATACGCAGTATTTT.

The rearrangement joins TRBV19 to TRBJ2-1; no definite D call. V shed 5 bases and J shed 9 bases, with 14 bases lying between them. The germline V gene has CDR1 LNHDA and CDR2 SQIVND (reference sequence). This CDR3 is built from 13 residues. CDR3: CASSLRQNFEQFF. The CDR3, as DNA: TGTGCCAGTAGTCTACGACAAAACTTTGAGCAGTTCTTC.

The V and J genes are TRBV6-4 and TRBJ1-1; no reliable D call. Trimming shortened V by 6 bases and J by 3 bases, and 17 bases separated the two germline ends. Germline loops: CDR1 MRHNA, CDR2 SNTAGT. This CDR3 has 15 residues. In DNA form, the CDR3 reads TGTGCCAGCAGCCGGACGGGTTCACTATACACTGAAGCTTTCTTT. It yields the protein CASSRTGSLYTEAFF.

The chain carries TRBV29-1 and TRBJ2-1; D remains ambiguous. CDR3 size: 13 residues. Trimming took 1 base from V and 2 from J, leaving 6 bases between them. Looked up from germline, CDR1 is SQVTM and CDR2 is ANQGSEA. The CDR3 coding sequence is TGCAGCGTTGAAGGCCTGACCTACAATGAGCAGTTCTTC. It specifies CSVEGLTYNEQFF.

The J gene is TRBJ2-3, the V gene TRBV30, with 7 positions matching TRBD2. The CDR3 has 16 residues. CDR1 and CDR2 from the germline V gene are GTSNPN and SVGIG (reference sequence). The junction had 7 bases not matched to a gene; V was cut back by 0 bases and J by 1 base. This chain's CDR3 is CAWSVTGRRRTDTQYF. For the CDR3, the DNA is TGTGCCTGGAGTGTAACCGGGAGGAGGCGCACAGATACGCAGTATTTT.

V is TRBV9 and J is TRBJ2-6; D is uncertain. Germline V gene lookup returns CDR1 SGDLS and CDR2 YYNGEE. The CDR3 has 17 residues. Between the trimmed V and J ends, which lost 0 bases and 0 bases, there was a span of 10 bases. CDR3 in amino acids: CASSVAGRISGANVLTF. CDR3 DNA: TGTGCCAGCAGCGTAGCCGGCAGGATCTCTGGGGCCAACGTCCTGACTTTC.

V usage is TRBV9 and J usage is TRBJ2-1, with 7 bases lining up with TRBD2. The CDR3 has 19 residues. V shed 4 bases, J shed 0 bases, and the junction held 16 bases outside the gene matches. Germline loops: CDR1 SGDLS, CDR2 YYNGEE. CDR3 in amino acids: CASSPRVLAVVSSYNEQFF. The CDR3 region has the DNA TGTGCCAGCAGCCCCCGGGTGCTAGCGGTAGTTAGCTCCTACAATGAGCAGTTCTTC.

This chain uses TRBV6-1 with TRBJ2-2, with 10 bases aligning to TRBD1. The CDR3 spans 15 residues. Germline values: CDR1 MNHNS, CDR2 SASEGT. V lost 1 base to trimming and J lost 6 bases; unmatched junction nucleotides: 2. CDR3 coding DNA: TGTGCCAGCAGTGAAGGACAGGGGGCGCCCGGGGAGCTGTTTTTT. It codes for CASSEGQGAPGELFF.

The chain combines TRBV5-1 with TRBJ2-1, with D possibly being TRBD2 (5 bases). CDR1 and CDR2 (germline): SGHRS, YFSETQ. The CDR3 totals 14 residues. The V and J ends lost 1 base and 5 bases respectively, with 10 bases between them. This chain's CDR3 is CASSLSGANNEQFF. As DNA, the CDR3 is TGCGCCAGCAGCTTGAGCGGCGCGAACAATGAGCAGTTCTTC.

The chain uses TRBV11-2 and TRBJ2-5; TRBD1 matches at 8 bases. The CDR3 has 14 residues. V lost 0 bases, J lost 4 bases, and 1 base stayed unmatched. Germline values: CDR1 SGHAT, CDR2 FQNNGV. CDR3 loop: CASSLDRGPETQYF. In DNA form, the CDR3 reads TGTGCCAGCAGCTTAGACAGGGGGCCAGAGACCCAGTACTTC.

The sample holds one count of this clone. The chain combines TRBV5-1 with TRBJ2-1; 8 bases line up with TRBD1. Germline-derived CDR1 and CDR2 are SGHRS and YFSETQ. The length of the CDR3 is 15 residues. The ends lost 4 bases at V and 1 base at J; junction bases unmatched: 4. This chain's CDR3 is CASSPGTGSYNEQFF. The CDR3 nucleotides are TGCGCCAGCAGCCCCGGGACAGGATCCTACAATGAGCAGTTCTTC.

The chain uses TRBV5-5 and TRBJ2-7; no clear D. Per germline, CDR1 SGHKS and CDR2 YYEKEE (reference sequence). CDR3 length: 16 amino acids. Deletions cut 0 bases from V and 3 bases from J, with 16 bases between. The CDR3 DNA reads as TGTGCCAGCAGCTTGGAACCCTCCGTTTCTGGCTACGAGCAGTACTTC. Encoded protein: CASSLEPSVSGYEQYF.

The gene calls are TRBV5-4 and TRBJ2-5; TRBD2 matches at 7 bases. CDR1 and CDR2 (germline): SGHNT, YYREEE (reference sequence). V dropped 3 bases and J dropped 9; count of bases not matched to a gene: 14. CDR3 length equals 15 residues. CDR3 sequence: CASSWDSGLAVPQYF. The CDR3 DNA follows: TGTGCCAGCAGCTGGGATAGTGGGCTAGCGGTCCCCCAGTACTTC.

V and J are TRBV4-2 and TRBJ2-7, with D uncertain. V dropped 0 bases and J dropped 7 bases, with 10 bases sitting between them. The CDR3 is 13 residues long. CDR1 and CDR2 (germline): LGHNA, YNFKEQ. CDR3 coding DNA: TGTGCCAGCAGCCAAGATGAGGTGGGGGAGCAGTACTTC. Its protein product is CASSQDEVGEQYF.

This sequence joins TRBV10-3 and TRBJ1-2, with 7 bases matching TRBD1. The CDR3 sequence is 13 residues long. V shed 5 bases, J shed 1 base, and the junction held 1 base outside the gene matches. Germline V gene lookup returns CDR1 ENHRY and CDR2 SYGVKD. The CDR3 spells CAISTGDNYGYTF. The CDR3 nucleotides read TGTGCCATCAGTACAGGGGATAACTATGGCTACACCTTC.

A single count supports this clone. The chain uses TRBV6-4 and TRBJ2-1, with TRBD2 matching over 7 bases. Unmatched junction bases numbered 9, after V lost 2 bases and J lost 8 bases. Germline V lookup: CDR1 MRHNA, CDR2 SNTAGT. The CDR3 runs to 15 residues. In DNA form, the CDR3 reads TGTGCCAGCAGTGACGGCTCAGCGGGAAGGGATGAGCAGTTCTTC. It translates to CASSDGSAGRDEQFF.

The chain recombines TRBV14 with TRBJ2-7, with D hard to call. The V gene lost 0 bases and the J gene lost 0 bases, with 9 bases spanning the gap. CDR3 length equals 15 residues. The germline gives CDR1 SGHDN, CDR2 FVKESK. CDR3 sequence: CASSQDSSSSYEQYF. The CDR3 DNA reads as TGTGCCAGCAGCCAAGACAGTTCTAGCTCCTACGAGCAGTACTTC. The complete variable domain, with remaining parts taken from reference TRBV14 and TRBJ2-7, reads EAGVTQFPSHSVIEKGQTVTLRCDPISGHDNLYWYRRVMGKEIKFLLHFVKESKQDESGMPNNRFLAERTGGTYSTLKVQPAELEDSGVYFCASSQDSSSSYEQYFGPGTRLTVT.

This chain links TRBV4-1 with TRBJ2-2; TRBD1 matches at 9 bases. From germline, CDR1 is MGHRA and CDR2 YSYEKL. J gave up 6 bases and V 1 base, and 6 bases lay outside the gene matches. This CDR3 has 16 residues. CDR3 in amino acids: CASSQGGQGMAGELFF. The CDR3 DNA sequence: TGCGCCAGCAGCCAAGGGGGACAGGGTATGGCCGGGGAGCTGTTTTTT.

The rearrangement uses TRBV7-2 and TRBJ1-4; 9 bases are shared with TRBD1. CDR1 is SGHTA, CDR2 FQGNSA, per germline. V was clipped by 5 bases and J by 8 bases; unmatched bases: 9. The length of the CDR3 is 15 residues. The CDR3 DNA follows: TGTGCCAGCAGCAGGGGCCGGGACAGGGACGAAAAACTGTTTTTT. It codes for CASSRGRDRDEKLFF.

V is TRBV11-2 and J is TRBJ2-4; tentatively, D is TRBD1 (6 bases). This CDR3 has 12 amino acids. The V and J ends lost 7 bases and 6 bases respectively, with 10 bases between them. From germline, CDR1 is SGHAT and CDR2 FQNNGV. This chain's CDR3 is CASTGQLNIQYF. DNA for the CDR3: TGTGCCAGCACCGGACAGCTAAACATTCAGTACTTC.

The chain recombines TRBV7-2 with TRBJ1-1; no reliable D call. Per the germline V gene, CDR1 is SGHTA and CDR2 is FQGNSA. This CDR3 region has 14 residues. The V end was cut by 0 bases, the J end by 4 bases, with 9 bases between. CDR3 loop: CASSLATDSTEAFF. The CDR3 DNA reads TGTGCCAGCAGCTTAGCCACAGACTCCACTGAAGCTTTCTTT.

A remark on this clone: An end of the junction does not agree with germline; a read error may underlie this. The chain has TRBV9 and TRBJ2-1, with 8 bases lining up with TRBD2. Looked up from germline, CDR1 is SGDLS and CDR2 is YYNGEE. The CDR3 contains 12 residues. The CDR3 protein is CASSVSGTRLVF. The CDR3, as DNA: TGTGCCAGCAGCGTAAGCGGGACTAGACTTGTCTTC.

The chain uses TRBV30 and TRBJ1-1; D is unclear. The CDR3 runs 14 residues. Germline CDR1 GTSNPN, CDR2 SVGIG (reference sequence). V was clipped by 1 base and J by 2 bases, with 11 bases between them. The CDR3 nucleotides read TGTGCCTGGAGTGCATGGGAGGCAAACACTGAAGCTTTCTTT. Translated: CAWSAWEANTEAFF.

The rearrangement uses TRBV30 and TRBJ2-7, with TRBD1 matching 10 bases. This CDR3 is 14 amino acids long. J lost 6 bases, V lost 2 bases, and 7 bases had no gene match. Germline CDR1 is GTSNPN and CDR2 is SVGIG (reference sequence). The chain's CDR3 is CAWSWGQGFSEQYF. CDR3 coding DNA: TGTGCCTGGAGTTGGGGACAGGGGTTCTCCGAGCAGTACTTC.

This chain joins TRBV5-1 and TRBJ2-1; unclear D gene. The germline V gene has CDR1 SGHRS and CDR2 YFSETQ. V lost 0 bases, J lost 7 bases, and 5 bases lay in between. The CDR3 spans 12 residues. The CDR3 nucleotides read TGCGCCAGCAGCTTGGGAGAGAATGAGCAGTTCTTC. Its protein product is CASSLGENEQFF.

This clone is large. The chain recombines TRBV7-9 with TRBJ2-2; 7 bases line up with TRBD1. The CDR3 runs to 12 residues. Germline V gives CDR1 SEHNR, CDR2 FQNEAQ (reference sequence). Germline trimming cut 6 bases from V and 6 bases from J; bases unmatched to any gene: 1. The CDR3 DNA is TGTGCCAGCAGGACAGGGCCCGGGGAGCTGTTTTTT. Its translation is CASRTGPGELFF.

The chain uses TRBV28 and TRBJ1-5; D gene uncertain. V lost 2 bases and J 6 bases, leaving 5 bases between the germline ends. Germline loops: CDR1 MDHEN, CDR2 SYDVKM. There are 12 residues in the CDR3. This CDR3 is CASSLTRQPQHF. The CDR3 coding sequence is TGTGCCAGCAGTTTAACTCGTCAGCCCCAGCATTTT. Using reference TRBV28 and TRBJ1-5 for the parts outside the CDR3, the full variable domain is DVKVTQSSRYLVKRTGEKVFLECVQDMDHENMFWYRQDPGLGLRLIYFSYDVKMKEKGDIPEGYSVSREKKERFSLILESASTNQTSMYLCASSLTRQPQHFGDGTRLSIL.